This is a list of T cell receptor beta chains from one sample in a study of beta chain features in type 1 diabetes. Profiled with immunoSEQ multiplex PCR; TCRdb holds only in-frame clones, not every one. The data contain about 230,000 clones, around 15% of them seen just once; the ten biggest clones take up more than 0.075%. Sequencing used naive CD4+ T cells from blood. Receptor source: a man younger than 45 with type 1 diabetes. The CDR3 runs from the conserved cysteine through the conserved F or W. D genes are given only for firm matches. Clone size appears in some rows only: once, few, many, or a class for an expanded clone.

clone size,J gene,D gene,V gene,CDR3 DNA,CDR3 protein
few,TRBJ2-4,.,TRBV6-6,TGTGCCAGCAGTACGGCCGTAGCCAAAAACATTCAGTACTTC,CASSTAVAKNIQYF
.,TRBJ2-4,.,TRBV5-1,TGCGCCAGCAGCTTGGCTCTGGAAAACATTCAGTACTTC,CASSLALENIQYF
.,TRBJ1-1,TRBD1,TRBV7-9,TGTGCCAGCAGCTCCCAGGGGGGCACTGAAGCTTTCTTT,CASSSQGGTEAFF
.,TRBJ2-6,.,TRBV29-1,TGCAGCGCAAGGATCTGGACAGCGACCTCTGGGGCCAACGTCCTGACTTTC,CSARIWTATSGANVLTF
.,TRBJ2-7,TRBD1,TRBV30,TGTGCCTGGAGTGTATCAGGACAGGGGACACCCTCCTACGAGCAGTACTTC,CAWSVSGQGTPSYEQYF
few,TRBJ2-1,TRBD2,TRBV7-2,TGTGCCAGCAGCCCAACTAGCGGGGCTTACAATGAGCAGTTCTTC,CASSPTSGAYNEQFF
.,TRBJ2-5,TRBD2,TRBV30,TGTGCCTGGAAGAGGACCGGGGGGTGGCAAGAGACCCAGTACTTC,CAWKRTGGWQETQYF
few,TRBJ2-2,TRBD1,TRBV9,TGTGCCAGCAGGGGACAGACCGGGGAGCTGTTTTTT,CASRGQTGELFF
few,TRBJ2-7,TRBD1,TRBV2,TGTGCCAGCAGTTCCGGGACAGGGGACTACGAGCAGTACTTC,CASSSGTGDYEQYF
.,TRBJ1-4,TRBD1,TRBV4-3,TGCGCCAGCAGCCAACTGGGACAGAGAAATGAAAAACTGTTTTTT,CASSQLGQRNEKLFF
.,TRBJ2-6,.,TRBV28,TGTGCCATCTCGGAAGCAGGGGCCAACGTCCTGACTTTC,CAISEAGANVLTF
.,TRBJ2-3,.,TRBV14,TGTGCCAGCAGCCTGTACTCATATACGCAGTATTTT,CASSLYSYTQYF
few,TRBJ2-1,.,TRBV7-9,TGTGCCAGCAGCTTAAGACAGGTCACCTACAATGAGCAGTTCTTC,CASSLRQVTYNEQFF
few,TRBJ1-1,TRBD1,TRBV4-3,TGCGCCAGCAGCCCCGGACAGGGGGCTTTCTTT,CASSPGQGAFF
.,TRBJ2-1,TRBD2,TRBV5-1,TGCGCCAGCAGTTCACTAGCGGGAGTTACCTATGAGCAGTTCTTC,CASSSLAGVTYEQFF
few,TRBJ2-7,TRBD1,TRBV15,TGTGCCACCAGCAGGTCGAGACAGGGACCCTACGAGCAGTACTTC,CATSRSRQGPYEQYF
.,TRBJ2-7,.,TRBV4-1,TGCGCCAGCACCCCCCACGGTGGGCAGGGCAGTGTCTACGAGCAGTACTTC,CASTPHGGQGSVYEQYF
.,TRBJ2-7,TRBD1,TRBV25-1,TGTGCCAGCAGTGAATGGGACAGGGTTTGCTACGAGCAGTACTTC,CASSEWDRVCYEQYF
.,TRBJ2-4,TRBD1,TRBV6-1,TGTGCCAGCAGACAGGGACAGGGGCGAAACATTCAGTACTTC,CASRQGQGRNIQYF
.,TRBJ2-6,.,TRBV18,TGTGCCAGCTCACCCGGGAGCTCTGGGGCCAACGTCCTGACTTTC,CASSPGSSGANVLTF
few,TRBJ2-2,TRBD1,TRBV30,TGTGCCTGGGGACGGGACAGTTCCACCGGGGAGCTGTTTTTT,CAWGRDSSTGELFF
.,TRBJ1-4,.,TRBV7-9,TGTGCCAGCAGCCATGGTCCAGCCGGGACACGGAGGGAAAAACTGTTTTTT,CASSHGPAGTRREKLFF
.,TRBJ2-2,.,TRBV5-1,TGCGCCAGCAGCTTGGATCTCGTCACCGGGGAGCTGTTTTTT,CASSLDLVTGELFF
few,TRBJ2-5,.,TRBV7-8,TGTGCCAGCAGCCAAGTCCTCAGGGGTTCCGGGACCCAGTACTTC,CASSQVLRGSGTQYF
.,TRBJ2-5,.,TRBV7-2,TGTGCCAGCAGCTTCACCACCGGGGAGACCCAGTACTTC,CASSFTTGETQYF
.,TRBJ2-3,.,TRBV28,TGTGCCAGCAGCGCCCCGGGGGCAGCGGGACTGAGCACAGATACGCAGTATTTT,CASSAPGAAGLSTDTQYF
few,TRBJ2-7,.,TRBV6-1,TGTGCCAGCTCAAACAGGGACGAGCAGTACTTC,CASSNRDEQYF
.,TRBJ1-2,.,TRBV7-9,TGTGCCAGCAGCCGCGGGGTGCAAGACTATGGCTACACCTTC,CASSRGVQDYGYTF
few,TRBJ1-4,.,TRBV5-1,TGCGCCAGCAGCTCCCAGACTAATGAAAAACTGTTTTTT,CASSSQTNEKLFF
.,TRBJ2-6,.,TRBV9,TGTGCCAGCAGCGTACAGGGCTCTGGGGCCAACGTCCTGACTTTC,CASSVQGSGANVLTF
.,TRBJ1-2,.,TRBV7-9,TGTGCCAGCAGCGTGGGTCAGAGCGACTATGGCTACACCTTC,CASSVGQSDYGYTF
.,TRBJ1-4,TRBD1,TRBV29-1,TGCAGCGTCCGGCTCCCGGGGACAGGACCTATTAATGAAAAACTGTTTTTT,CSVRLPGTGPINEKLFF